This T cell receptor beta chain was observed in a study of blood T cell repertoires in COVID-19. Across the study: Material from acute and convalescent COVID-19 was sourced from the United States, Italy and Spain. PBMCs, B-cell-depleted T cells, or T cells provided the cDNA or gDNA that made up the material.

How the authors handled the data: Reference gene primer amplification in the assay estimated nucleated cell counts. Sequencing used immunoSEQ multiplex PCR; TCRdb keeps in-frame clones, though not all of them. V and J calls and clone size are copied from that table; D and trimming were computed from the DNA. Among more than 200,000 clones listed, roughly 80% were seen once. The junction had 10 bases not matched to a gene; V was cut back by 0 bases and J by 3 bases. The germline gives CDR1 SGHRS, CDR2 YFSETQ. This CDR3 spans 17 amino acids. The source of this sequence is a man between 60 and 70 years old with acute or convalescent COVID-19. V usage is TRBV5-1 and J usage is TRBJ1-2, with 8 bases aligning to TRBD1. Sequenced sample: peripheral blood. CDR3 in DNA: TGCGCCAGCAGCTTGGCCGAGTCGACAGGGGTTGACTATGGCTACACCTTC. It yields the protein CASSLAESTGVDYGYTF.